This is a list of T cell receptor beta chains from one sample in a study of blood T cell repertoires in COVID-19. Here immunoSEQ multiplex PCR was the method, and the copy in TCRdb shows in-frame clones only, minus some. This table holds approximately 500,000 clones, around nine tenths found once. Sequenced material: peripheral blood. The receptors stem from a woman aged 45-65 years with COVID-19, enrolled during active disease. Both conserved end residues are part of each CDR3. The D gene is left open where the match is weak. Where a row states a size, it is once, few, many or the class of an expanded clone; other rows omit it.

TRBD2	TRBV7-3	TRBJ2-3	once	TGTGCCAGCAGCGCGCAGCGGGGGTGGAAGTATTTT	CASSAQRGWKYF
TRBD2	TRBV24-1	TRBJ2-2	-	TGTGCCACCAGTGATTCTCAGAGGGAGGGACGATCTAGTCTCGGGGAGCTGTTTTTT	CATSDSQREGRSSLGELFF
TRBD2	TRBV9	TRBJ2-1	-	TGTGCCAGCAGCTGGGGGACTAGCAGCAATGAGCAGTTCTTC	CASSWGTSSNEQFF
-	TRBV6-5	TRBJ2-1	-	TGTGCCAGCAGTTACCAGGCCAGGGACAATGAGCAGTTCTTC	CASSYQARDNEQFF
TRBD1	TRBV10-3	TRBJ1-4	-	TGTGCCACCATGGATGGACAGGGTGGTGAAAAACTGTTTTTT	CATMDGQGGEKLFF
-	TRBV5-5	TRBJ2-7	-	TGTGCCAGCAGCTTGATGAGACAAACTGCCTACGAGCAGTACTTC	CASSLMRQTAYEQYF
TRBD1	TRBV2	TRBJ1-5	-	TGTGCCAGCAAAACCGGCAGGGGGCGCGGGGGTCAGCCCCAGCATTTT	CASKTGRGRGGQPQHF
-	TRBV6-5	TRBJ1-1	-	TGTGCCCTCGAGGGGGAGGGACCGAACACTGAAGCTTTCTTT	CALEGEGPNTEAFF
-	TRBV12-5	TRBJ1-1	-	TGTGCTAGTGCCTTCCGGGGGTCCACTGAAGCTTTCTTT	CASAFRGSTEAFF
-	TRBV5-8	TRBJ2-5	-	TGTGCCAGCACCCCGAGGAGGGGAAAGACCCAGTACTTC	CASTPRRGKTQYF